This T cell receptor (beta chain) was found in a study of shared clonotypes between healthy human individuals. The CDR3 is made up of 13 amino acids. Germline V gives CDR1 SGHNT, CDR2 YYREEE (reference sequence). With V trimmed by 9 bases and J by 4 bases, 10 bases remained unmatched. It was at deep level that the assay was run. Tens of thousands of T cell genomes (around 200 ng DNA) went into each sorted-subset replicate. Some clones are missing from TCRdb's copy, which holds only in-frame ones; the method was immunoSEQ multiplex PCR. The sample records more than 1 million clones, more than 75% being singletons.

This TCR came from a man in his late teens or twenties in good health. Some clones in this sample may be carry-over from other donors' samples. The sequenced material came from memory CD4+ T cells from PBMCs. Sample subset: CD45RA-negative fraction. This chain links TRBV5-4 with TRBJ2-7, with 7 bases that match TRBD2. Written as DNA, the CDR3 is TGTGCCAAGCAGGTGGGAGGGGTTTACGAGCAGTACTTC. As protein: CAKQVGGVYEQYF.